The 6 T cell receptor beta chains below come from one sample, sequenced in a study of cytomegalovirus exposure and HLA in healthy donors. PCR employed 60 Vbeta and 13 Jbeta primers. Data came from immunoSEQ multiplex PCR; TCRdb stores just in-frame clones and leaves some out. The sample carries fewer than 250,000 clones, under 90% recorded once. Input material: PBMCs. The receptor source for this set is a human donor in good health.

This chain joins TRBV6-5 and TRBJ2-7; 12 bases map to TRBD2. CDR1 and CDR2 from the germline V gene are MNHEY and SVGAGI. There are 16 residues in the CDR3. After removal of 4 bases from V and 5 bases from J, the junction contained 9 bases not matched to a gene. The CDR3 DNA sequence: TGTGCCAGCAGTTCCGCTCTAGCGGGAGGGCCCCACGAGCAGTACTTC. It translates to CASSSALAGGPHEQYF.

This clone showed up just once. CDR3 in amino acids: CASSLALSTGDTQYF. The CDR3 nucleotides are TGTGCCAGCAGCTTAGCGTTATCCACGGGAGATACGCAGTATTTT. The V call is TRBV7-6, the J call TRBJ2-3; D ambiguous. V gave up 0 bases and J gave up 5 bases, with 12 bases separating them. The CDR3 runs 15 residues. The germline V gene encodes CDR1 SGHVS and CDR2 FNYEAQ.

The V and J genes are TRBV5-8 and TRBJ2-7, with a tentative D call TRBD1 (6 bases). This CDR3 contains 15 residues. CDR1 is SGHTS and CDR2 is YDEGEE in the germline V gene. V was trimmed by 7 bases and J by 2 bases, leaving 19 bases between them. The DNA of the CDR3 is TGTGCCAGCCCCTCCGCTGCAGGGGTCCCCTACGAGCAGTACTTC. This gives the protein CASPSAAGVPYEQYF.

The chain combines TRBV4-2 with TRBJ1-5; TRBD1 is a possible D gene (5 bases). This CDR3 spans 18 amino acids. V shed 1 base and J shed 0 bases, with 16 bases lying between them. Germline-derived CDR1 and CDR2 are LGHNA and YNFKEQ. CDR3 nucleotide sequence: TGTGCCAGCAGCCAAGGGTCAGGTGGGGCTTATAGCAATCAGCCCCAGCATTTT. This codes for CASSQGSGGAYSNQPQHF.

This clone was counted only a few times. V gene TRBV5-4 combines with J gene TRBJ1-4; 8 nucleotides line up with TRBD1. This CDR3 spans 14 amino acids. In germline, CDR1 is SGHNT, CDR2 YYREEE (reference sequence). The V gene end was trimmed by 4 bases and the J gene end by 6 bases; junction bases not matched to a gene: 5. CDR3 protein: CASSLTGGDEKLFF. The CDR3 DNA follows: TGTGCCAGCAGCCTAACAGGGGGAGATGAAAAACTGTTTTTT.

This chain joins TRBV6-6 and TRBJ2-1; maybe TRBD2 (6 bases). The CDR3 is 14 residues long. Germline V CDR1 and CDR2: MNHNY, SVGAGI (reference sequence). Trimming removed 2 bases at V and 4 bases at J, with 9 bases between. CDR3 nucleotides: TGTGCCAGCAGTTACGGGGGGATATACAATGAGCAGTTCTTC. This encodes CASSYGGIYNEQFF.